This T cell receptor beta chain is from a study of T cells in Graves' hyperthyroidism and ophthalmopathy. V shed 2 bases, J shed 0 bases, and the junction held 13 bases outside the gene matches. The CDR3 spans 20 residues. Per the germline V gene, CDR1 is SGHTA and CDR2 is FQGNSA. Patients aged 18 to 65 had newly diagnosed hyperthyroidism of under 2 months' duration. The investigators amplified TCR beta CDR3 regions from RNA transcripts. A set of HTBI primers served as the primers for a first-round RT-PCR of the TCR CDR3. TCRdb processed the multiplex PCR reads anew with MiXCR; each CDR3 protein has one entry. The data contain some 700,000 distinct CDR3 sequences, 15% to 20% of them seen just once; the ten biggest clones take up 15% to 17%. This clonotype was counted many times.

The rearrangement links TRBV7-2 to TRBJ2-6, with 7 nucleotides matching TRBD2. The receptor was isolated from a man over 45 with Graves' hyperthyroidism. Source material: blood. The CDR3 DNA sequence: TGTGCCAGCAGCTTATTCCTGGGGCTAGCGGTTATCTCTGGGGCCAACGTCCTGACTTTC. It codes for CASSLFLGLAVISGANVLTF.